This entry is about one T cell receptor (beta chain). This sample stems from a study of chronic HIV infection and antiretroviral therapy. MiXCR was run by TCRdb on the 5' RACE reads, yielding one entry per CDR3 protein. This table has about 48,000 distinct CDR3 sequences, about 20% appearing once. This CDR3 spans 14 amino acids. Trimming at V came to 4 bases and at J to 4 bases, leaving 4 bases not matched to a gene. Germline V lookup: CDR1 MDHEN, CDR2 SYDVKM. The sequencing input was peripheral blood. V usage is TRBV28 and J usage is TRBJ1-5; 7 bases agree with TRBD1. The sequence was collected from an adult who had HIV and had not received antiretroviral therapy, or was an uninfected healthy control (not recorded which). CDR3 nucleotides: TGTGCCAGCAGTTCCGGGACAGAGAATCAGCCCCAGCATTTT. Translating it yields CASSSGTENQPQHF.